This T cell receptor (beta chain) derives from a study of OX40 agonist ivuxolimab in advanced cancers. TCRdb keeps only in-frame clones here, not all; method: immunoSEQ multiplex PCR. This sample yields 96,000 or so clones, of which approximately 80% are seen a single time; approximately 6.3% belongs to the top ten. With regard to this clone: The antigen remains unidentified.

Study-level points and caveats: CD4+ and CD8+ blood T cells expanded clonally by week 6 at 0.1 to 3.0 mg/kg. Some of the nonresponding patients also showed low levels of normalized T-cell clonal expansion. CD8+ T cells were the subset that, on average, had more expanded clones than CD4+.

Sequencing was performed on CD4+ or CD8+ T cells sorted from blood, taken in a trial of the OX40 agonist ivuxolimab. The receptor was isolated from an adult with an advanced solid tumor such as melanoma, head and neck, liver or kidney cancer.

This CDR3 reads CASSSRDRLTTGELFF. DNA for the CDR3: TGTGCCAGCAGTTCCCGGGACAGGCTTACCACCGGGGAGCTGTTTTTT. The chain employs TRBV2 and TRBJ2-2, with 8 bases that match TRBD1. Germline loops: CDR1 SNHLY, CDR2 FYNNEI. The CDR3 is 16 residues long. With 5 bases clipped from V and 4 bases from J, the junction kept 9 bases outside the gene matches.